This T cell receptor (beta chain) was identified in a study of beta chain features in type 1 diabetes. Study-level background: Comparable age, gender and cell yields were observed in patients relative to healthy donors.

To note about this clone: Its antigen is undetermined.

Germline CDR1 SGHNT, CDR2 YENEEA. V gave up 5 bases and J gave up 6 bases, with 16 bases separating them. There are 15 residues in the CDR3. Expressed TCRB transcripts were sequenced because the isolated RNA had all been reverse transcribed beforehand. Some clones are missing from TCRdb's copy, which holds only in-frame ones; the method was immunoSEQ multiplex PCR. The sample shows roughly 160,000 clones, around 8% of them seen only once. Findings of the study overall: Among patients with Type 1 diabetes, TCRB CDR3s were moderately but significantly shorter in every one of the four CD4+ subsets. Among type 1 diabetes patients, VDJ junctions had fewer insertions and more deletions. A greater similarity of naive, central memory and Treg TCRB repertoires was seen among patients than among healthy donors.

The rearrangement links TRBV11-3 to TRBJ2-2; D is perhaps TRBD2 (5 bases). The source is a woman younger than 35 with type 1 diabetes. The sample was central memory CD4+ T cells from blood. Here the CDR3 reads CASSPQAERAGELFF. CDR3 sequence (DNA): TGTGCCAGCAGCCCTCAAGCGGAGAGGGCCGGGGAGCTGTTTTTT.